This T cell receptor (beta chain) originates from a study of shared clonotypes between healthy human individuals. Overall study findings and caveats: In this cohort, only blood was sampled, and tissue repertoires likely differ.

The assay was carried out at the deep level. Clones were read by immunoSEQ multiplex PCR, and TCRdb kept only the in-frame ones, dropping some. There are over 2 million clones in the sample; about 90% occur only once, and roughly 0.34% lies in the top ten. CD4+ cells underwent separation, giving CD45RA+ naive and CD45RA-negative memory subsets. This clone was seen a few times. Its antigen remains unknown. CDR3 length: 14 residues. The germline gives CDR1 LNHDA, CDR2 SQIVND (reference sequence). The V end lost 7 bases, the J end lost 0 bases, and 10 bases lay between the germline ends. This clonotype originated in a man aged 18 to 35 in good health. Some clones in this sample may be carry-over from other donors' samples. Input material: naive CD4+ T cells from PBMCs. The subset: CD45RA+ positively selected. The V gene is TRBV19, the J gene TRBJ1-5, with D possibly matching TRBD1 (6 bases). This chain's CDR3 is CASTGENSNQPQHF. In DNA, the CDR3 is TGTGCCAGTACAGGGGAAAATAGCAATCAGCCCCAGCATTTT.